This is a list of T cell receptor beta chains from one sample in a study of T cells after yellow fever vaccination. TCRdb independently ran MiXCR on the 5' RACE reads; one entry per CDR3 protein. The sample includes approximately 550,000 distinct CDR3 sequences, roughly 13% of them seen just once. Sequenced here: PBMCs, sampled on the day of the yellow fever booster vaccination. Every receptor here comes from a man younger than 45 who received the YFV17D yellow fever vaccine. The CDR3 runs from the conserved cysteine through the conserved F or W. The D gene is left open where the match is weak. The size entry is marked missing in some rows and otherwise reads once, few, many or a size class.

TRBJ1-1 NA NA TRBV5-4 CASSSGRRSKAFF TGTGCCAGCAGCTCGGGGCGACGGTCAAAAGCTTTCTTT
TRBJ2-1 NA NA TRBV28 CASTRGGLGNEQFF TGTGCCAGCACCAGGGGGGGACTGGGCAATGAGCAGTTCTTC
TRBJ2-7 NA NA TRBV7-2 CASSLGPEGYEQYF TGTGCCAGCAGCTTAGGCCCGGAGGGATACGAGCAGTACTTC
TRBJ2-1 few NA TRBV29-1 CSLTSSDEQFF TGCAGCTTGACTAGTTCCGATGAGCAGTTCTTC
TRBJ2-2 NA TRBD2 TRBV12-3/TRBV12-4 CASVRLAGEMNTGELFF TGTGCCAGCGTCCGACTAGCGGGAGAGATGAACACCGGGGAGCTGTTTTTT
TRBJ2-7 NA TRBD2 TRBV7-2 CASSAVPGLAVDSEQYF TGTGCCAGCAGTGCCGTTCCGGGACTAGCAGTAGATAGCGAGCAGTACTTC
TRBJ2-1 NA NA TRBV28 CASSPGFFGEQFF TGTGCCAGCAGCCCCGGTTTTTTTGGTGAGCAGTTCTTC
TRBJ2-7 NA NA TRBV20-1 CSARPGGSYEQYF TGCAGTGCTAGGCCAGGAGGCTCCTACGAGCAGTACTTC
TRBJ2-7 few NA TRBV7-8 CASSSLRGTLYEQYF TGTGCCAGCAGCTCCCTTCGCGGGACACTCTACGAGCAGTACTTC
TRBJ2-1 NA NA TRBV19 CASSIGAANEQFF TGTGCCAGTAGTATAGGAGCGGCGAATGAGCAGTTCTTC